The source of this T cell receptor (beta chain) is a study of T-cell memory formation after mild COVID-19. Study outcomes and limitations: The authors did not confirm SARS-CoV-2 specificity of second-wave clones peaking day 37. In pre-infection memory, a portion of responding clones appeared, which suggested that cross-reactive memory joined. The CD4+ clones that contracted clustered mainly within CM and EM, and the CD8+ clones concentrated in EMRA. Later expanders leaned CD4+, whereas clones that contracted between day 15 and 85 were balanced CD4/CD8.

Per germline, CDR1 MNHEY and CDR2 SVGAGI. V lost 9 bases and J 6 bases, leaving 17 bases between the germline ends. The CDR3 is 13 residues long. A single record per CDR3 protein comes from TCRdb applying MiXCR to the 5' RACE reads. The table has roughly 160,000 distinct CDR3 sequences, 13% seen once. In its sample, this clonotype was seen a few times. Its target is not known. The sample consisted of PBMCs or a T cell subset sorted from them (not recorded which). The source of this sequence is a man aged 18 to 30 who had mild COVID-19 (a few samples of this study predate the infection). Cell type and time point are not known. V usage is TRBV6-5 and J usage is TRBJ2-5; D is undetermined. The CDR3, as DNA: TGTGCCAGTTCGGTGTGGGGTTCGAAGACCCAGTACTTC. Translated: CASSVWGSKTQYF.